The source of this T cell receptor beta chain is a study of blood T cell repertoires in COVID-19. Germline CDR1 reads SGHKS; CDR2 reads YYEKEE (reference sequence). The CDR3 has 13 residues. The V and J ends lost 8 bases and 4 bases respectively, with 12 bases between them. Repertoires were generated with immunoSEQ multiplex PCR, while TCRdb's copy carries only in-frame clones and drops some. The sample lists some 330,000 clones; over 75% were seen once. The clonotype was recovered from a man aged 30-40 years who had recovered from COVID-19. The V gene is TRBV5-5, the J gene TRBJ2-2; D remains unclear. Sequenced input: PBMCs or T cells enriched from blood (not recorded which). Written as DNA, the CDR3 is TGTGCCAGTAGTGCGGAAGGCACCGGGGAGCTGTTTTTT. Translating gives CASSAEGTGELFF.